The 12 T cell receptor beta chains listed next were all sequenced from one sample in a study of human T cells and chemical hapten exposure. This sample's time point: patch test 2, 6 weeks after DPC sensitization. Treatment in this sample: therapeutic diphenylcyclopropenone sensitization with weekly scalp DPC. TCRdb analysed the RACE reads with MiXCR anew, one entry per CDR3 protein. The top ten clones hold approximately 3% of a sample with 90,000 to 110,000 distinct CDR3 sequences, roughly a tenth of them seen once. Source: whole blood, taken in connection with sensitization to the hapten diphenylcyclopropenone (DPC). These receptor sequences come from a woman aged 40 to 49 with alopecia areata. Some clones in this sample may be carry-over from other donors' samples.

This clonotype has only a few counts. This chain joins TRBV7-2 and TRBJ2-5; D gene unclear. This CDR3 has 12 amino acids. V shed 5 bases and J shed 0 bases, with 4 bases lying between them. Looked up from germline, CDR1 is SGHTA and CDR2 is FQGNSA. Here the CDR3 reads CASSPDQETQYF. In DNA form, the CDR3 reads TGTGCCAGCAGCCCGGACCAAGAGACCCAGTACTTC.

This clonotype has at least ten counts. Here the CDR3 DNA reads TGTGCCAGCAGAGGTTGGGGGATGGATTCACCCCTCCACTTT. This codes for CASRGWGMDSPLHF. This chain links TRBV6-2 or TRBV6-3 with TRBJ1-6, with D possibly TRBD1 on 5 matching bases. The V gene lost 6 bases and the J gene lost 8 bases, with 14 bases spanning the gap. The CDR3 is 14 amino acids. Germline loops: CDR1 MNHEY, CDR2 SVGEGT.

The CDR3 here is CASSRQGALEQFF. The CDR3 DNA sequence: TGTGCCAGCAGCCGCCAGGGGGCTTTGGAGCAGTTCTTC. This sequence joins TRBV7-2 and TRBJ2-1; 8 bases line up with TRBD1. The V gene end was trimmed by 5 bases and the J gene end by 10 bases; junction bases not matched to a gene: 7. The germline CDR1 and CDR2 sequences are SGHTA and FQGNSA. This CDR3 has 13 residues.

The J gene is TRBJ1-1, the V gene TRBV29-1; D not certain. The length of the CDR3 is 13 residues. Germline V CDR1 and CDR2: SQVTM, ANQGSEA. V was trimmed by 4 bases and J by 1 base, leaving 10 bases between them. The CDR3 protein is CSVGLRQNTEAFF. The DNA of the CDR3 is TGCAGCGTTGGTCTGCGACAGAACACTGAAGCTTTCTTT.

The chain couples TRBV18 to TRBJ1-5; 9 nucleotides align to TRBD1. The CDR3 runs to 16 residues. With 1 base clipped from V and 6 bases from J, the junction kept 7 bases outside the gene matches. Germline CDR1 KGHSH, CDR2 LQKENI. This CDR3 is CASSPQAGQGSQPQHF. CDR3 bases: TGTGCCAGCTCACCACAGGCGGGACAGGGTAGTCAGCCCCAGCATTTT.

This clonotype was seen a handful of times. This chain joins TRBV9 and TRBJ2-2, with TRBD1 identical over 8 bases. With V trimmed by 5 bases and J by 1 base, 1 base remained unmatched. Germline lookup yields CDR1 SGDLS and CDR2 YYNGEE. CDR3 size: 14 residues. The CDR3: CASSGTGNTGELFF. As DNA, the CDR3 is TGTGCCAGCAGTGGGACAGGGAACACCGGGGAGCTGTTTTTT.

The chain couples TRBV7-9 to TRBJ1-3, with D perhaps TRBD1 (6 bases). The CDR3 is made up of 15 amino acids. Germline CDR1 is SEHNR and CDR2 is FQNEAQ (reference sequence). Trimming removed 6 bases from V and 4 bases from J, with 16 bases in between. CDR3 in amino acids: CASSGLGGHGNTIYF. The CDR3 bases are TGTGCCAGCAGTGGGTTAGGGGGGCACGGAAACACCATATATTTT.

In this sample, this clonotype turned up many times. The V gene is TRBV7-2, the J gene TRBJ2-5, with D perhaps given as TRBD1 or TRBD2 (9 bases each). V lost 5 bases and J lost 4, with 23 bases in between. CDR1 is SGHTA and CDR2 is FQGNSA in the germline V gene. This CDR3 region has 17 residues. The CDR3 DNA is TGTGCCAGCAGCCCCACAGGGGGCGGGGGGGCGATAGAGACCCAGTACTTC. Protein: CASSPTGGGGAIETQYF.

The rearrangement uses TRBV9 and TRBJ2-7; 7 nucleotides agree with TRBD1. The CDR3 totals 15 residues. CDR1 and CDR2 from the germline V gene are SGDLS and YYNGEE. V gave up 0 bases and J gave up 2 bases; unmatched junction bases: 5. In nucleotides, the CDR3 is TGTGCCAGCAGCGTAGAAGGGGGCCCTGCCTACGAGCAGTACTTC. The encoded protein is CASSVEGGPAYEQYF. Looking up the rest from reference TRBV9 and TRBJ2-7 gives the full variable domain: DSGVTQTPKHLITATGQRVTLRCSPRSGDLSVYWYQQSLDQGLQFLIQYYNGEERAKGNILERFSAQQFPDLHSELNLSSLELGDSALYFCASSVEGGPAYEQYFGPGTRLTVT.

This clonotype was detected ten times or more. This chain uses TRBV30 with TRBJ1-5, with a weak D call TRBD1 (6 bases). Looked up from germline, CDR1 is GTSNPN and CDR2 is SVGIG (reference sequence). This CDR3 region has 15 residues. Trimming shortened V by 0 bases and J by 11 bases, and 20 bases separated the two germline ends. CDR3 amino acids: CAWSVQGLKAAAQHF. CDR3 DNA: TGTGCCTGGAGTGTACAGGGACTCAAGGCGGCGGCCCAGCATTTT. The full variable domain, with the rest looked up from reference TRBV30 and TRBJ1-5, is SQTIHQWPATLVQPVGSPLSLECTVEGTSNPNLYWYRQAAGRGLQLLFYSVGIGQISSEVPQNLSASRPQDRQFILSSKKLLLSDSGFYLCAWSVQGLKAAAQHFGDGTRLSIL.

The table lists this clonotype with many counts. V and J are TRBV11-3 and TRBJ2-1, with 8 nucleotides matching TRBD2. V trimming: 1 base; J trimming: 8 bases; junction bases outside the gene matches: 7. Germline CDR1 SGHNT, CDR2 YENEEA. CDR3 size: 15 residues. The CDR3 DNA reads TGTGCCAGCAGCTTAGGAGGACTAGCATCGGATGAGCAGTTCTTC. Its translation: CASSLGGLASDEQFF.

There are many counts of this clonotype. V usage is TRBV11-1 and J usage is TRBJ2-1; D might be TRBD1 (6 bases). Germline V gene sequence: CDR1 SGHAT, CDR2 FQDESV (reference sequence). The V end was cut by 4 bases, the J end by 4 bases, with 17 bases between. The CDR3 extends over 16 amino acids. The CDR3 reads CASSYEGVLGYNEQFF. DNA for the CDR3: TGTGCCAGCAGCTACGAGGGGGTTTTGGGGTACAATGAGCAGTTCTTC. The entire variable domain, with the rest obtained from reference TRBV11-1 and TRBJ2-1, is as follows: EAEVAQSPRYKITEKSQAVAFWCDPISGHATLYWYRQILGQGPELLVQFQDESVVDDSQLPKDRFSAERLKGVDSTLKIQPAELGDSAMYLCASSYEGVLGYNEQFFGPGTRLTVL.